This T cell receptor (beta chain) was identified during a study of T cell responses to AZD1222 COVID-19 vaccine. Overall study results and limits: Targets within unmutated variant regions were reportedly found for nearly half of spike-specific TCRs. Distributed over spike, vaccine-associated CD4 TCRs predominated at 160-218 and 743-854. White British people made up most donors, females outnumbered males, and clonal diversity was possibly underestimated. Only after the peak T cell response were repertoires sampled.

The data were produced by immunoSEQ multiplex PCR, yet TCRdb's version contains in-frame clones alone and is incomplete. The sample shows 150,000 to 200,000 clones, about 94% of them seen only once. Germline V gene lookup returns CDR1 MNHEY and CDR2 SVGAGI. Deletions cut 7 bases from V and 6 bases from J, with 15 bases between. The CDR3 consists of 13 residues. A remark on this clone: The antigen is not known.

The sample in question was peripheral blood, obtained on day 0 of AZD1222 vaccination. The rearrangement uses TRBV6-5 and TRBJ1-1, with D unresolved. The sequence derives from an adult in good health. The CDR3 reads CASTTAGVAEAFF. CDR3 bases: TGTGCCAGCACCACGGCGGGCGTCGCTGAAGCTTTCTTT.